Below are 9 T cell receptor beta chains sequenced from a single sample in a study of shared clonotypes between healthy human individuals. It was CD45RO-negative cells, positively selected for CCR7, that made up naive CD8 cells, with terminally differentiated effector memory CD45RA+ cells excluded. Data came from immunoSEQ multiplex PCR; TCRdb stores just in-frame clones and leaves some out. This sample has 650,000 to 800,000 clones, with 90% to 95% found just once. Sequenced material: naive CD8+ T cells sorted from blood. The receptors shown here come from a man aged 25 to 40 in good health.

This clone was observed a single time. The gene calls are TRBV11-2 and TRBJ2-3; unclear D gene. The CDR3 sequence is 13 residues long. Germline CDR1 SGHAT, CDR2 FQNNGV. Between the trimmed V and J ends, which lost 3 bases and 6 bases, there was a span of 10 bases. The CDR3 region is CASSFWISDTQYF. As DNA, the CDR3 is TGTGCCAGCAGCTTCTGGATTTCGGATACGCAGTATTTT.

This chain links TRBV5-1 with TRBJ1-4; D may be TRBD1 (6 bases). The CDR3 runs 19 residues. CDR1 is SGHRS, CDR2 YFSETQ, per germline. V was pared by 4 bases and J by 8 bases, with 30 bases between. CDR3 protein: CASSHPEGGSGVAIEKLFF. CDR3 coding DNA: TGCGCCAGCAGCCACCCAGAGGGGGGGTCCGGAGTGGCGATCGAAAAACTGTTTTTT.

This rearrangement joins TRBV29-1 to TRBJ2-1; 8 nucleotides line up with TRBD2. Unmatched junction bases numbered 8, after V lost 1 base and J lost 3 bases. Germline V gene data show CDR1 as SQVTM and CDR2 as ANQGSEA. The CDR3 totals 16 residues. The CDR3 protein is CSVEGERELGYNEQFF. CDR3 nucleotides: TGCAGCGTTGAAGGGGAGCGGGAGTTGGGCTACAATGAGCAGTTCTTC.

V and J are TRBV5-4 and TRBJ1-5, with 8 positions matching TRBD1. The CDR3 consists of 13 residues. The V gene end was trimmed by 5 bases and the J gene end by 4 bases; junction bases not matched to a gene: 2. The V gene's germline CDR1 is SGHNT and CDR2 YYREEE (reference sequence). CDR3 sequence (DNA): TGTGCCAGCAGTTGGGACAGGAATCAGCCCCAGCATTTT. Translating it yields CASSWDRNQPQHF.

V gene TRBV19 combines with J gene TRBJ2-7, with TRBD1 matching over 8 bases. Germline CDR1 LNHDA, CDR2 SQIVND (reference sequence). CDR3 length: 13 residues. The ends lost 3 bases at V and 6 bases at J; junction bases unmatched: 4. This CDR3 is CASSIGQGVEQYF. The DNA of the CDR3 is TGTGCCAGTAGTATCGGACAGGGAGTCGAGCAGTACTTC.

The J gene is TRBJ2-1, the V gene TRBV7-9, with 10 bases matching TRBD2. The CDR3 has 18 residues. With 4 bases clipped from V and 7 bases from J, the junction kept 16 bases outside the gene matches. Germline V gives CDR1 SEHNR, CDR2 FQNEAQ (reference sequence). The DNA of the CDR3 is TGTGCCAGCAGCTCCCCAGGAGCTAGCGGGAGATTGGTGAATGAGCAGTTCTTC. It specifies CASSSPGASGRLVNEQFF. Full variable domain (remainder filled in from reference TRBV7-9 and TRBJ2-1): DTGVSQNPRHKITKRGQNVTFRCDPISEHNRLYWYRQTLGQGPEFLTYFQNEAQLEKSRLLSDRFSAERPKGSFSTLEIQRTEQGDSAMYLCASSSPGASGRLVNEQFFGPGTRLTVL.

The rearrangement uses TRBV28 and TRBJ1-5; D not certain. Trimming cost V 3 bases and J 6 bases, with 9 bases left between them. Germline V lookup: CDR1 MDHEN, CDR2 SYDVKM. The CDR3 is 13 amino acids. The CDR3 coding sequence is TGTGCCAGCAGTTTGCTTGTGTTTCAGCCCCAGCATTTT. It specifies CASSLLVFQPQHF.

The chain joins TRBV27 to TRBJ2-7; tentatively, D is TRBD1 or TRBD2 (5 bases each). This CDR3 region has 13 residues. Germline-derived CDR1 and CDR2 are MNHEY and SMNVEV (reference sequence). Between the trimmed V and J ends, which lost 2 bases and 4 bases, there was a span of 9 bases. The CDR3 loop reads CASSLGTQYEQYF. As DNA, the CDR3 is TGTGCCAGCAGTTTAGGGACCCAATACGAGCAGTACTTC.

V gene TRBV6-1 combines with J gene TRBJ1-3; D unclear. CDR1 MNHNS and CDR2 SASEGT come from the germline V gene. The CDR3 is 17 amino acids. The V end lost 0 bases, the J end lost 8 bases, and 20 bases lay between the germline ends. CDR3: CASSEAFVGISGDTIYF. Written as DNA, the CDR3 is TGTGCCAGCAGTGAAGCTTTTGTTGGGATTTCGGGAGACACCATATATTTT.